The 12 T cell receptor beta chains in this list originate from one sample, sequenced in a study of T cell changes during pregnancy in multiple sclerosis. Profiling relied on immunoSEQ multiplex PCR, and the TCRdb table lists in-frame clones only, not all of them. The table includes tens of thousands of clones, 92% detected once. The sequencing used CD4+ T cells from peripheral blood mononuclear cells, collected in the first trimester of pregnancy. The receptor source for this set is a female donor with multiple sclerosis, enrolled in a pregnancy study.

The V and J genes are TRBV18 and TRBJ1-5; D is possibly TRBD1 (5 bases). Trimming took 5 bases from V and 5 from J, leaving 10 bases between them. This CDR3 has 13 residues. Germline loops: CDR1 KGHSH, CDR2 LQKENI. CDR3 sequence (DNA): TGTGCCAGCTCAGCGGACACATATCAGCCCCAGCATTTT. Translated: CASSADTYQPQHF.

The genes are TRBV27 and TRBJ2-3, with D unclear. Trimming pared 4 bases from V and 11 bases from J, leaving 10 bases between. CDR1 and CDR2 (germline): MNHEY, SMNVEV (reference sequence). The CDR3 covers 11 residues. CDR3: CASSYGQRQYF. The CDR3, as DNA: TGTGCCAGCAGTTACGGTCAAAGGCAGTATTTT.

This rearrangement joins TRBV19 to TRBJ1-5, with 9 nucleotides matching TRBD1. CDR1 and CDR2 from the germline V gene are LNHDA and SQIVND (reference sequence). There are 13 residues in the CDR3. V dropped 5 bases and J dropped 5; count of bases not matched to a gene: 1. CDR3 DNA: TGTGCCAGTAGTCGGACAGGGGATCAGCCCCAGCATTTT. Protein sequence: CASSRTGDQPQHF.

The CDR3 protein is CASRGTGGWPQHF. In DNA, the CDR3 is TGTGCCAGCAGAGGGACAGGGGGCTGGCCCCAGCATTTT. The V call is TRBV27, the J call TRBJ1-5; 12 bases match TRBD1. Germline V gene lookup returns CDR1 MNHEY and CDR2 SMNVEV (reference sequence). V lost 6 bases and J lost 9; bases outside the gene matches: 3. The CDR3 is 13 amino acids.

V and J are TRBV6-5 and TRBJ2-1; 8 positions match TRBD2. CDR3 size: 16 residues. V was pared by 4 bases and J by 7 bases, with 12 bases of the junction left unmatched. The germline V gene encodes CDR1 MNHEY and CDR2 SVGAGI. The CDR3 loop is CASSSPKFTGGNEQFF. Written as DNA, the CDR3 is TGTGCCAGCAGTTCCCCCAAGTTTACGGGAGGGAATGAGCAGTTCTTC.

V and J are TRBV2 and TRBJ2-3; possible D gene TRBD2, 6 bases. V shed 3 bases and J shed 4 bases, with 17 bases lying between them. The CDR3 covers 16 residues. Germline V gene data show CDR1 as SNHLY and CDR2 as FYNNEI. The CDR3 nucleotides read TGTGCCAGCAGTGATGGATACGCGGGATTCGCAGATACGCAGTATTTT. This codes for CASSDGYAGFADTQYF.

The chain employs TRBV5-6 and TRBJ2-1; 9 bases match TRBD1. There are 16 residues in the CDR3. V shed 5 bases and J 1 base; nucleotides not matched to a gene: 7. Germline lookup yields CDR1 SGHDT and CDR2 YYEEEE. The CDR3 reads CASRERGTGSYNEQFF. DNA of the CDR3: TGTGCCAGCAGGGAGAGGGGGACAGGGTCCTACAATGAGCAGTTCTTC.

The chain is built from TRBV19 and TRBJ2-7; tentative D call: TRBD1 (6 bases). The CDR3 covers 14 residues. The germline CDR1 and CDR2 sequences are LNHDA and SQIVND (reference sequence). Trimming removed 3 bases from V and 2 bases from J, with 11 bases in between. Here the CDR3 DNA reads TGTGCCAGTAGTATGACAGGTAATGCCTACGAGCAGTACTTC. Its protein product is CASSMTGNAYEQYF.

As to this clone: The sample contains more than one DNA sequence encoding this CDR3. The genes are TRBV28 and TRBJ1-3; the match to TRBD1 covers 7 bases. The CDR3 spans 16 residues. Germline CDR1 MDHEN, CDR2 SYDVKM. V lost 6 bases and J lost 0; bases outside the gene matches: 8. CDR3 DNA sequence: TGTGCCAGCAGCCTAACAGGGGAATACTCTGGAAACACCATATATTTT. Translation: CASSLTGEYSGNTIYF.

The rearrangement uses TRBV27 and TRBJ2-3; a possible D gene is TRBD2 (5 bases). Germline V CDR1 and CDR2: MNHEY, SMNVEV (reference sequence). This CDR3 is 14 amino acids long. V lost 5 bases and J 4 bases, leaving 13 bases between the germline ends. This chain's CDR3 is CASSVYGESDTQYF. The CDR3 coding sequence is TGTGCCAGCAGTGTATATGGGGAGTCAGATACGCAGTATTTT.

The chain couples TRBV9 to TRBJ2-3, with 10 bases identical to TRBD2. Germline values: CDR1 SGDLS, CDR2 YYNGEE. V lost 0 bases to trimming and J lost 3 bases; unmatched junction nucleotides: 7. The CDR3 runs 17 residues. As DNA, the CDR3 is TGTGCCAGCAGCGTAGCTATCAGCGGGAGGGCTACAGATACGCAGTATTTT. It is translated as CASSVAISGRATDTQYF.

The V call is TRBV28, the J call TRBJ2-1, with 11 bases lining up with TRBD2. The CDR3 consists of 15 residues. Germline-derived CDR1 and CDR2 are MDHEN and SYDVKM. Losses at the gene ends were 5 bases for V and 6 bases for J; bases not matched to a gene: 6. The DNA for the CDR3 is TGTGCCAGCAGTGGAACTAGCGGGAGTCTCAATGAGCAGTTCTTC. Protein sequence: CASSGTSGSLNEQFF.